One and the same sample provided the 3 T cell receptor beta chains below, sequenced in a study of T cell responses to AZD1222 COVID-19 vaccine. TCRdb keeps only in-frame clones here, not all; method: immunoSEQ multiplex PCR. The sample shows around 160,000 clones, just over 90% of them seen only once. The material was peripheral blood, obtained on day 0 of MenACWY control vaccination. The receptors derive from an adult in good health.

V is TRBV9 and J is TRBJ1-3; the match to TRBD1 covers 9 bases. Trimming cost V 0 bases and J 0 bases; bases outside gene matches: 4. Per the germline V gene, CDR1 is SGDLS and CDR2 is YYNGEE. CDR3 length equals 17 residues. The CDR3 loop is CASSVGGTGYSGNTIYF. The CDR3 bases are TGTGCCAGCAGCGTAGGAGGGACAGGGTACTCTGGAAACACCATATATTTT.

The chain is built from TRBV6-1 and TRBJ1-1, with D possibly TRBD1 on 6 matching bases. There are 15 residues in the CDR3. V lost 1 base and J 4 bases, leaving 13 bases between the germline ends. Germline CDR1 reads MNHNS; CDR2 reads SASEGT. CDR3 bases: TGTGCCAGCAGTGAAGAAGGGGGAATAGCCACTGAAGCTTTCTTT. Translated: CASSEEGGIATEAFF.

This clone has a single count. The chain couples TRBV18 to TRBJ1-2; 9 positions match TRBD1. V lost 3 bases, J lost 8 bases, and 7 bases stayed unmatched. This CDR3 spans 14 amino acids. Germline V gene data show CDR1 as KGHSH and CDR2 as LQKENI. The CDR3 is CASSPGTGTRGYTF. Here the CDR3 DNA reads TGTGCCAGCTCACCCGGGACAGGGACGAGGGGCTACACCTTC.